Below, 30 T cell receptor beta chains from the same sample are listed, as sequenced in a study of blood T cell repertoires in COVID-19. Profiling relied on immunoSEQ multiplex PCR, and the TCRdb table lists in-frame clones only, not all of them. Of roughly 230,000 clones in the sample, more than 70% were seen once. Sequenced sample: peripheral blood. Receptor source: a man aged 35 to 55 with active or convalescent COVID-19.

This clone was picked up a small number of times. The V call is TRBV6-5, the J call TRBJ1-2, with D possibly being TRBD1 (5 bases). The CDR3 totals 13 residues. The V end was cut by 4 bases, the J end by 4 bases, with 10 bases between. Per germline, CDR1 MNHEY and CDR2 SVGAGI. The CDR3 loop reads CASSWGGTYGYTF. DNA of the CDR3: TGTGCCAGCAGTTGGGGAGGGACCTATGGCTACACCTTC.

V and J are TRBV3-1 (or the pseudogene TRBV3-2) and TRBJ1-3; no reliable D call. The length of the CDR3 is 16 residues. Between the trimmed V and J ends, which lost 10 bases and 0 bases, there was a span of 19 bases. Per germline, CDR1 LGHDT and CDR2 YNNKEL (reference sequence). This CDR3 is CATPPRPAFSGNTIYF. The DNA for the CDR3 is TGTGCCACTCCCCCACGCCCTGCGTTCTCTGGAAACACCATATATTTT.

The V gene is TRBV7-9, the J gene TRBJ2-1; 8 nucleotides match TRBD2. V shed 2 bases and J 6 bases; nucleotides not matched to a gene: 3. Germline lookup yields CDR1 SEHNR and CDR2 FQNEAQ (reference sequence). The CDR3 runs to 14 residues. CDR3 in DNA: TGTGCCAGCAGCTTATCCGGGACTAGCAATGAGCAGTTCTTC. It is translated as CASSLSGTSNEQFF.

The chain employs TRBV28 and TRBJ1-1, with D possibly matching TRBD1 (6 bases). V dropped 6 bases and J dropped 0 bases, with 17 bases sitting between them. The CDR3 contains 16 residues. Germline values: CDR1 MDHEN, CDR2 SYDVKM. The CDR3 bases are TGTGCCAGCAGGCCGACGGACAGAATTCTGAACACTGAAGCTTTCTTT. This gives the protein CASRPTDRILNTEAFF.

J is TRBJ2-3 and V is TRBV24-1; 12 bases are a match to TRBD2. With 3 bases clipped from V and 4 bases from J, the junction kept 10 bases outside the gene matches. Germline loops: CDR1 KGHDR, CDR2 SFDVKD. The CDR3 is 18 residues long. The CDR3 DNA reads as TGTGCCACCAGTGATACTTCCCGACTAGCGGGAGTTGCAGATACGCAGTATTTT. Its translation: CATSDTSRLAGVADTQYF.

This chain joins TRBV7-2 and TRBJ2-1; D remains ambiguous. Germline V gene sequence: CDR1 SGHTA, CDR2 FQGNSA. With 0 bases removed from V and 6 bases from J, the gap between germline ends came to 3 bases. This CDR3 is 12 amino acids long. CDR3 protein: CASSLAFNEQFF. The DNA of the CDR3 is TGTGCCAGCAGCTTAGCCTTCAATGAGCAGTTCTTC.

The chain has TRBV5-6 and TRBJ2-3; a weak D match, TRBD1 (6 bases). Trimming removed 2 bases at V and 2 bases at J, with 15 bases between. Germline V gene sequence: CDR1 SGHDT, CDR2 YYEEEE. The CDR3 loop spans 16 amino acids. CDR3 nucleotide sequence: TGTGCCAGCAGCTTAATCCACAGGGACAACACAGATACGCAGTATTTT. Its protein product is CASSLIHRDNTDTQYF. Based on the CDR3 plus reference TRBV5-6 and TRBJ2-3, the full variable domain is DAGVTQSPTHLIKTRGQQVTLRCSPKSGHDTVSWYQQALGQGPQFIFQYYEEEERQRGNFPDRFSGHQFPNYSSELNVNALLLGDSALYLCASSLIHRDNTDTQYFGPGTRLTVL.

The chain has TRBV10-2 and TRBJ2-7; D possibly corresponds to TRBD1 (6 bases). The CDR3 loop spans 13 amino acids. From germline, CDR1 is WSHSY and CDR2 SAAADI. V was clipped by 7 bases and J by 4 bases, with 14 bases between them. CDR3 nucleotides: TGCGCCAGCATACCACAGGGTGGGTACGAGCAGTACTTC. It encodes CASIPQGGYEQYF.

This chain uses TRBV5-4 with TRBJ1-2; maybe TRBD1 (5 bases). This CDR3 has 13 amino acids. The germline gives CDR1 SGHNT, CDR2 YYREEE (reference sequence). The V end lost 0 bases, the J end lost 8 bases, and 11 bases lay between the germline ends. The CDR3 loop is CASSLEGDRGYTF. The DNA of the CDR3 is TGTGCCAGCAGCTTGGAAGGGGATCGCGGCTACACCTTC.

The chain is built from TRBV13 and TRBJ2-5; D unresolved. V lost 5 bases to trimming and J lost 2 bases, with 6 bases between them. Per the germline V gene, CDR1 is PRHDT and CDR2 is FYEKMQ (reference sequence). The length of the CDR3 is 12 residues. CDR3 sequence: CASSARQETQYF. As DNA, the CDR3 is TGTGCCAGCAGCGCCAGACAAGAGACCCAGTACTTC.

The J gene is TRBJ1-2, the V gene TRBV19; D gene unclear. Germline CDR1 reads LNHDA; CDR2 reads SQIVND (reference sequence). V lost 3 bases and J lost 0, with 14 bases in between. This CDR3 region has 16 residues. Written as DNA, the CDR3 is TGTGCCAGTAGTATTGCGTCGGGCGGGGCTAACTATGGCTACACCTTC. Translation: CASSIASGGANYGYTF.

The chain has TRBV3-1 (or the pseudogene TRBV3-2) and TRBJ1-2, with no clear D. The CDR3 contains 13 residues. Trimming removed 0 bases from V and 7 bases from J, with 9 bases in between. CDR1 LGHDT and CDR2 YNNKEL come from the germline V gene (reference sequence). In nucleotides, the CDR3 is TGTGCCAGCAGCCAAGATTGGGGAGTTGGCTACACCTTC. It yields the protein CASSQDWGVGYTF.

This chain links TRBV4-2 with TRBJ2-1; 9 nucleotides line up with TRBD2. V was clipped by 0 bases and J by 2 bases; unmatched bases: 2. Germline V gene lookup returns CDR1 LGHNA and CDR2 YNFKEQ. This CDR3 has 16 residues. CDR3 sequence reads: CASSQEERGAYNEQFF. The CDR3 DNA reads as TGTGCCAGCAGCCAAGAGGAGCGGGGGGCCTACAATGAGCAGTTCTTC.

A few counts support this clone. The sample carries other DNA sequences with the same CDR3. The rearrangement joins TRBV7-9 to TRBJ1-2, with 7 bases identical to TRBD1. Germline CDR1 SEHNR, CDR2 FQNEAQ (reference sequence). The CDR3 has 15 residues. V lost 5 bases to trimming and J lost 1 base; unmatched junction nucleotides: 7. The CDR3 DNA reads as TGTGCCAGCAGCCGACGGGACAGTAGTAACTATGGCTACACCTTC. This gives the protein CASSRRDSSNYGYTF.

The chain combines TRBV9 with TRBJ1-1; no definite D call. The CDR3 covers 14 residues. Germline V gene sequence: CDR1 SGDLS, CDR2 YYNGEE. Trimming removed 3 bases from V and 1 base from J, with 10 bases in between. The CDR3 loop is CASSAETPNTEAFF. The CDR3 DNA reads TGTGCCAGCAGCGCCGAAACACCGAACACTGAAGCTTTCTTT.

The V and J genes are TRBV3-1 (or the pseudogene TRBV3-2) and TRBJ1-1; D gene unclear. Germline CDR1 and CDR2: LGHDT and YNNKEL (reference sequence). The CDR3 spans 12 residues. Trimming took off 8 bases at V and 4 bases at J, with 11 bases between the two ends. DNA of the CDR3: TGTGCCAGCGGTGAGGGTGGCACTGAAGCTTTCTTT. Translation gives CASGEGGTEAFF.

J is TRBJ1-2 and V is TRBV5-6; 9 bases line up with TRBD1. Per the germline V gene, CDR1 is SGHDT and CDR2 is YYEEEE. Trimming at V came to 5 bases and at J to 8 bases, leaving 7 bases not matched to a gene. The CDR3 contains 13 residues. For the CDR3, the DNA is TGTGCCAGCAGACAGGGGGCCGCCTCGGGCTACACCTTC. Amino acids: CASRQGAASGYTF. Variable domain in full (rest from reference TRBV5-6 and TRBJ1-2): DAGVTQSPTHLIKTRGQQVTLRCSPKSGHDTVSWYQQALGQGPQFIFQYYEEEERQRGNFPDRFSGHQFPNYSSELNVNALLLGDSALYLCASRQGAASGYTFGSGTRLTVV.

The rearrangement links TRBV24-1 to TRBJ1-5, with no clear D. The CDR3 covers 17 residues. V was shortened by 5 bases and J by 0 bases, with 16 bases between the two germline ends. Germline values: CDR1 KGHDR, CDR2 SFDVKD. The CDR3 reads CATSGSTPGYSNQPQHF. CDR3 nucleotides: TGTGCCACCAGTGGCTCTACCCCCGGTTATAGCAATCAGCCCCAGCATTTT.

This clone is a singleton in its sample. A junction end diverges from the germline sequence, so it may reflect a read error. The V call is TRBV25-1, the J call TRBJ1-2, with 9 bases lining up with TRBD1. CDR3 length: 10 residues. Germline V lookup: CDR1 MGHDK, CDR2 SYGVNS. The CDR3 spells CASRVPGQGF. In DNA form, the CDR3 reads TGTGCCAGCAGGGTCCCGGGACAGGGCTTC.

CDR3 sequence: CASSVSAGGNTGELFF. The CDR3 DNA sequence: TGTGCCAGCAGCGTATCTGCGGGGGGTAACACCGGGGAGCTGTTTTTT. The gene calls are TRBV9 and TRBJ2-2; 8 bases line up with TRBD2. After removal of 1 base from V and 2 bases from J, the junction contained 4 bases not matched to a gene. The CDR3 covers 16 residues. Germline CDR1 is SGDLS and CDR2 is YYNGEE.

Here the CDR3 DNA reads TGTGCCAGCAGTGAGCGGACTAGCGGGGGGGCCCCCGGGGAGCTGTTTTTT. Translated, it gives CASSERTSGGAPGELFF. This chain links TRBV2 with TRBJ2-2; 15 bases align to TRBD2. CDR3 length: 17 amino acids. V dropped 3 bases and J dropped 6; count of bases not matched to a gene: 5. CDR1 is SNHLY, CDR2 FYNNEI, per germline. Looking up the rest from reference TRBV2 and TRBJ2-2 gives the full variable domain: EPEVTQTPSHQVTQMGQEVILRCVPISNHLYFYWYRQILGQKVEFLVSFYNNEISEKSEIFDDQFSVERPDGSNFTLKIRSTKLEDSAMYFCASSERTSGGAPGELFFGEGSRLTVL.

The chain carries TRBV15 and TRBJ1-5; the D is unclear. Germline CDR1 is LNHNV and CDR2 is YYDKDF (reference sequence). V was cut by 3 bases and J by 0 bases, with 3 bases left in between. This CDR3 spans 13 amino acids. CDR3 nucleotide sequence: TGTGCCACCAGCAGGAGTAGCAATCAGCCCCAGCATTTT. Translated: CATSRSSNQPQHF.

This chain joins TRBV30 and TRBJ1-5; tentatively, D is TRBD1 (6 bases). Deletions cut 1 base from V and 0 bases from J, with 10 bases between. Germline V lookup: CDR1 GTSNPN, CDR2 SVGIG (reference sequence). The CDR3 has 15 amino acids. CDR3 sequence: CAWSDGTSSNQPQHF. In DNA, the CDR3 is TGTGCCTGGAGTGACGGGACATCTAGCAATCAGCCCCAGCATTTT. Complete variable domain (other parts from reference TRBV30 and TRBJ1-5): SQTIHQWPATLVQPVGSPLSLECTVEGTSNPNLYWYRQAAGRGLQLLFYSVGIGQISSEVPQNLSASRPQDRQFILSSKKLLLSDSGFYLCAWSDGTSSNQPQHFGDGTRLSIL.

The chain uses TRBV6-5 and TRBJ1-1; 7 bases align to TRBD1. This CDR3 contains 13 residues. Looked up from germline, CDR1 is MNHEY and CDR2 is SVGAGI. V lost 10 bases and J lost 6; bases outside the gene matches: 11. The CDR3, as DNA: TGTGCCACTCTCCAGGGGGACGTCGCTGAAGCTTTCTTT. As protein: CATLQGDVAEAFF.

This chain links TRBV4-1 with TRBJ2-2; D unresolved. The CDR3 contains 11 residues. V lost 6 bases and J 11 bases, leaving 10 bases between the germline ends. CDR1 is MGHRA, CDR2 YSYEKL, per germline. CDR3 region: CASRAVEELFF. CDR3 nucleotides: TGCGCCAGCAGGGCTGTCGAAGAGCTGTTTTTT.

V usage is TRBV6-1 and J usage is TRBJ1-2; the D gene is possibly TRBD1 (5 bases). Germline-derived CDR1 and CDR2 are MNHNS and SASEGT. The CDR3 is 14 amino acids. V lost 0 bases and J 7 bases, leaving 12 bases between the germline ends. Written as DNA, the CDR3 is TGTGCCAGCAGTGAAGCGGACACGGTCGGTGGCTACACCTTC. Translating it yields CASSEADTVGGYTF.

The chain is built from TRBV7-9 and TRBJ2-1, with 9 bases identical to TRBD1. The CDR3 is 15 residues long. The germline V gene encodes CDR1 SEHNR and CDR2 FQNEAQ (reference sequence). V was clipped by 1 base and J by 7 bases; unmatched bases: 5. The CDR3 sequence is CASSLGDRDLNEQFF. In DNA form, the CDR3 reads TGTGCCAGCAGCTTAGGGGACAGGGATTTGAATGAGCAGTTCTTC.

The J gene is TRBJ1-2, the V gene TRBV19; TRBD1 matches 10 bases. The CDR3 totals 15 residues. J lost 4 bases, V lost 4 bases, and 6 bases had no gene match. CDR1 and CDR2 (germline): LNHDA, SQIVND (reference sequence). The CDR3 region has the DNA TGTGCCAGTAGTACGGGACAGGGGATTGGCTATGGCTACACCTTC. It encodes CASSTGQGIGYGYTF.

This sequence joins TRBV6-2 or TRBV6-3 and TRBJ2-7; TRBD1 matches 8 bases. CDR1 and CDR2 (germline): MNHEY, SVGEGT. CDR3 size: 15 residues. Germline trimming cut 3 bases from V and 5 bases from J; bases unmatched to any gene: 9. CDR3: CASSYGGQGSHEQYF. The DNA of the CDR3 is TGTGCCAGCAGTTATGGTGGACAGGGTTCCCACGAGCAGTACTTC.

CDR3 sequence (DNA): TGTGCCAGCAGCTTACGTGGGAGTACTACTGAAGCTTTCTTT. Translating gives CASSLRGSTTEAFF. The chain links TRBV7-9 to TRBJ1-1; D remains ambiguous. The germline CDR1 and CDR2 sequences are SEHNR and FQNEAQ (reference sequence). Trimming pared 2 bases from V and 5 bases from J, leaving 12 bases between. The CDR3 is made up of 14 amino acids.